This TCR beta chain was sequenced for a study of T-cell reconstitution after alpha-beta-depleted transplantation in children. With 6 bases clipped from V and 5 bases from J, the junction kept 4 bases outside the gene matches. The CDR3 length is 13 residues. Germline-derived CDR1 and CDR2 are SGHTA and FQGNSA. This sample's TCRbeta library carried unique molecular identifier barcodes. TCRdb reprocessed the PCR reads via MiXCR and lists one record per CDR3 protein. The sample contains about 200,000 distinct CDR3 sequences, around a sixth of which appear only once. This chain uses TRBV7-2 with TRBJ2-7; 10 bases match TRBD2. This material consisted of PBMCs, mostly from graft donor cells, taken 360 days after TCRalphabeta/CD19-depleted stem cell transplant. This TCR was sampled from a male patient aged 2-9 years who had a stem cell transplant for acute lymphoblastic leukemia, so the T cells may come from the graft donor. CDR3 sequence (DNA): TGTGCCAGCAGAGCGGGGGGGGTCCACGAGCAGTACTTC. It yields the protein CASRAGGVHEQYF.